This T cell receptor beta chain was recovered during a study of radiation and T cells in renal cell carcinoma (dated by TCRdb to the early 2020s). With respect to the entire study: TCR beta sequencing covered some 55 samples in total, comprising some 25 tumors and about 27 peripheral blood samples. Across all 55 or so samples, 3.5 million to 4.5 million unique CDR3 nucleotide sequences encoding some 2.6 million unique CDR3 amino acid sequences were identified. The final blood draw was performed at 4 weeks after radiation, at the same time as nephrectomy. The research as a whole found: An increase in top tumor clonotypes in blood was observed from baseline to 2 weeks post-radiation, followed by contraction by 4 weeks, which was taken to suggest transient expansion of tumor-resident clones. Because no pretreatment tumor biopsies were available, whether clonotypes were present in the tumor at baseline could not be determined. The single-armed trial design could not address effects of radiation dose or scheduling on the TCR repertoire. Tracking of blood repertoire dynamics stopped at four to five weeks after treatment, with no follow-up past that point.

The CDR3 holds 13 amino acids from the cysteine to the phenylalanine. CDR3 DNA is the only sequence kept; it has 39 bases, read in frame from the first base. Trimming takes 1 base off V and 8 bases off J; junction bases not matched to a gene: 2. The germline V gene provides CDR1 KGHSH and CDR2 LQKENI. As for this clone: Its antigen is currently not known. Per-base quality was not reported, and no clone a single base away is much larger than it.

This specimen's time point label, per the study, means: blood 4 weeks post-SBRT, at nephrectomy. Read against the paper, the sample's treatment or condition label means: 15 Gy SBRT to primary tumor, nephrectomy 4 weeks later. Samples were obtained from a clinical trial, in which 15 Gy stereotactic body radiation therapy was delivered to primary renal cell carcinomas and nephrectomy was performed 4 weeks later. To follow tumor-enriched clonotypes, serial peripheral blood was collected from radiation-treated patients at baseline and at 2 weeks and 4 weeks after SBRT. Renal cell carcinoma with clear cell pathology was present in all patients. The QIAamp DNA Blood Mini Kit (Qiagen) was used to prepare genomic DNA for TCR sequencing. The analyses included only samples that passed all quality control checks. The immunoSEQ kit was used, according to the manufacturer's recommendations, to generate TCR beta libraries from genomic DNA. Library preparation used a first multiplex PCR with proprietary primers, then a second PCR adding unique barcodes, with bead cleanups after each round. A positive control reaction and a negative control reaction, both provided in the kit, were run with every batch of samples. The final libraries were assessed on an Agilent 4200 TapeStation D1000 ScreenTape, pooled by volume, and quantified by qPCR. Sequencing was performed on an Illumina NextSeq500 with a MidOutput 150-cycle cartridge, and 156 Read1 and 15 Index1 cycles were run with kit custom primers. The pooled library was loaded at around 1.1 pM with about 20% PhiX control spiked in. The published analysis was carried out like this. Vendor-processed data were analyzed in R, and a clonotype was defined as all T cells sharing the same CDR3 nucleotide sequence. For clone abundance analyses, frequencies were normalized to the 10,000 most abundant clones per sample. Before analysis, public T cell clones were removed, and these numbered fewer than six per sample on average. A difference in abundance of at least 32-fold between compartments was used to define tumor-enriched and baseline blood-enriched clonotypes. A beta-binomial differential abundance model was used to identify clonotypes that were expanded or contracted between blood time points. Similarity between tumor and blood repertoires was quantified using the Baroni-Urbani and Buser coefficient, and groups were compared with two-tailed Wilcoxon tests in R. TCRdb mirrors the immuneACCESS table, restricted to in-frame sequences. Some clones are absent from its copies; in checked studies, under half trace to an unresolved V gene, and the reason for the others is unknown. V and J calls and clone size are copied from that table; D and trimming were computed from the DNA. Here the sample has around 64,000 clones; approximately 80% occur a single time. The ten largest clones take up approximately 7% of the sample.

The chain couples TRBV18 to TRBJ1-2; 9 bases in the middle match TRBD1. The TCR sequence derives from a man in his 60s with renal cell carcinoma. Sequencing used blood, obtained from a patient whose treatment included radiotherapy and nephrectomy. The DNA sequence is as follows: TGTGCCAGCTCACCACTTGGGACAGGGGGCTACACCTTC. It specifies CASSPLGTGGYTF. The full variable domain, completed from the reference TRBV18 and TRBJ1-2 proteins outside the CDR3, reads NAGVMQNPRHLVRRRGQEARLRCSPMKGHSHVYWYRQLPEEGLKFMVYLQKENIIDESGMPKERFSAEFPKEGPSILRIQQVVRGDSAAYFCASSPLGTGGYTFGSGTRLTVV.